The 22 T cell receptor beta chains below all came from one sample that was sequenced in a study of blood T cell repertoires in COVID-19. Assay: immunoSEQ multiplex PCR; the TCRdb copy retains only in-frame clones and omits some. The sample lists some 170,000 clones, around four fifths seen once, with around 16% in the top ten. The sample was PBMCs or T cells enriched from blood (not recorded which). These receptors were obtained from a woman aged 45-60 years who had recovered from COVID-19.

V and J are TRBV6-2 or TRBV6-3 and TRBJ1-5; D might be TRBD1 (6 bases). The V end was cut by 2 bases, the J end by 6 bases, with 8 bases between. The CDR3 consists of 13 residues. The germline V gene has CDR1 MNHEY and CDR2 SVGEGT. The CDR3, as DNA: TGTGCCAGCAGTTACACAGGGTCTCAGCCCCAGCATTTT. Translating gives CASSYTGSQPQHF.

This clone showed up just a few times. The J gene is TRBJ2-5, the V gene TRBV29-1; the match to TRBD2 covers 11 bases. CDR3 length equals 13 residues. V was clipped by 4 bases and J by 5 bases; unmatched bases: 3. The germline V gene encodes CDR1 SQVTM and CDR2 ANQGSEA. CDR3 sequence: CSVGVAGGETQYF. CDR3 coding DNA: TGCAGCGTTGGAGTAGCGGGAGGGGAGACCCAGTACTTC. The variable domain in full, with the rest retrieved from reference TRBV29-1 and TRBJ2-5, is SAVISQKPSRDICQRGTSLTIQCQVDSQVTMMFWYRQQPGQSLTLIATANQGSEATYESGFVIDKFPISRPNLTFSTLTVSNMSPEDSSIYLCSVGVAGGETQYFGPGTRLLVL.

Only a few counts were recorded for this clone. J is TRBJ1-5 and V is TRBV5-5; D ambiguous. The CDR3 contains 15 residues. Germline V gives CDR1 SGHKS, CDR2 YYEKEE (reference sequence). V lost 0 bases and J lost 3, with 10 bases in between. DNA for the CDR3: TGTGCCAGCAGCTTGGAGGCACAGCTCAATCAGCCCCAGCATTTT. Translating gives CASSLEAQLNQPQHF. The variable domain in full, with the rest retrieved from reference TRBV5-5 and TRBJ1-5, is DAGVTQSPTHLIKTRGQQVTLRCSPISGHKSVSWYQQVLGQGPQFIFQYYEKEERGRGNFPDRFSARQFPNYSSELNVNALLLGDSALYLCASSLEAQLNQPQHFGDGTRLSIL.

This clone showed up just once. The chain couples TRBV28 to TRBJ1-1; the D is unclear. The CDR3 has 14 amino acids. From germline, CDR1 is MDHEN and CDR2 SYDVKM. Trimming left V 5 bases short and J 5 bases short, with 15 bases between. CDR3 in DNA: TGTGCCAGCAGTCCACGAAGTTGGAGGACTGAAGCTTTCTTT. This translates into CASSPRSWRTEAFF.

The genes are TRBV11-1 and TRBJ1-1; 7 bases match TRBD1. The CDR3 consists of 15 residues. Losses at the gene ends were 5 bases for V and 5 bases for J; bases not matched to a gene: 11. CDR1 and CDR2 from the germline V gene are SGHAT and FQDESV (reference sequence). In DNA, the CDR3 is TGTGCCAGCAGCATCCCCGACAGGGATGGGACTGAAGCTTTCTTT. Its translation: CASSIPDRDGTEAFF.

The chain carries TRBV6-2 or TRBV6-3 and TRBJ2-7, with D possibly TRBD1 on 6 matching bases. Trimming removed 0 bases from V and 6 bases from J, with 15 bases in between. Germline V CDR1 and CDR2: MNHEY, SVGEGT. The CDR3 is 15 residues long. CDR3 region: CASSYSATGWGEQYF. The CDR3 DNA reads as TGTGCCAGCAGTTACTCCGCTACAGGGTGGGGCGAGCAGTACTTC.

The chain is built from TRBV3-1 (or the pseudogene TRBV3-2) and TRBJ1-4; D ambiguous. The germline V and J ends were trimmed by 3 bases and 9 bases, with 11 bases remaining between them. The germline CDR1 and CDR2 sequences are LGHDT and YNNKEL (reference sequence). The CDR3 sequence is 13 residues long. The CDR3 protein is CASSQYRVQKLFF. The DNA for the CDR3 is TGTGCCAGCAGCCAGTATCGAGTCCAAAAACTGTTTTTT.

The J gene is TRBJ1-1, the V gene TRBV4-2; 10 nucleotides line up with TRBD1. The V gene's germline CDR1 is LGHNA and CDR2 YNFKEQ. V shed 1 base and J 5 bases; nucleotides not matched to a gene: 4. This CDR3 has 15 amino acids. The CDR3 here is CASSQVDRGGTEAFF. CDR3 coding DNA: TGTGCCAGCAGCCAAGTGGACAGGGGGGGGACTGAAGCTTTCTTT.

V and J are TRBV7-2 and TRBJ1-2; 8 bases agree with TRBD1. Trimming at V came to 0 bases and at J to 6 bases, leaving 3 bases not matched to a gene. This CDR3 is 14 amino acids long. Per the germline V gene, CDR1 is SGHTA and CDR2 is FQGNSA. The DNA for the CDR3 is TGTGCCAGCAGCTTAGCGCCGGGACAGGATGGCTACACCTTC. Protein product: CASSLAPGQDGYTF. Supplemented by reference TRBV7-2 and TRBJ1-2, the full variable domain reads GAGVSQSPSNKVTEKGKDVELRCDPISGHTALYWYRQSLGQGLEFLIYFQGNSAPDKSGLPSDRFSAERTGGSVSTLTIQRTQQEDSAVYLCASSLAPGQDGYTFGSGTRLTVV.

CDR3 bases: TGTGCCAGCTCACCATCGTTGGCAGGGGGGAACACTGAAGCTTTCTTT. Its translation: CASSPSLAGGNTEAFF. The chain has TRBV18 and TRBJ1-1; 7 bases match TRBD1. The CDR3 consists of 16 residues. Trimming cost V 2 bases and J 1 base; bases outside gene matches: 7. From germline, CDR1 is KGHSH and CDR2 LQKENI.

This clone was counted a few times. The chain recombines TRBV9 with TRBJ2-3, with D possibly matching TRBD2 (6 bases). The CDR3 loop spans 15 amino acids. The germline V and J ends were trimmed by 2 bases and 6 bases, with 16 bases remaining between them. Germline assignment: CDR1 SGDLS and CDR2 YYNGEE. The CDR3 sequence: CASSVHNGGEDTQYF. The CDR3 nucleotides read TGTGCCAGCAGCGTTCACAACGGGGGTGAGGATACGCAGTATTTT.

V and J are TRBV7-8 and TRBJ1-5, with D possibly being TRBD1 (6 bases). The CDR3 length is 16 residues. The V end lost 5 bases, the J end lost 4 bases, and 18 bases lay between the germline ends. Germline V gives CDR1 SGHVS, CDR2 FQNEAQ. The CDR3 coding sequence is TGTGCCAGCAGCGCTGGAGGACAGTACCCTAATCAGCCCCAGCATTTT. This encodes CASSAGGQYPNQPQHF.

The rearrangement joins TRBV28 to TRBJ1-2; 9 nucleotides agree with TRBD1. CDR1 is MDHEN and CDR2 is SYDVKM in the germline V gene. The CDR3 totals 13 residues. Unmatched junction bases numbered 5, after V lost 6 bases and J lost 6 bases. The CDR3 sequence is CASRRDRGNGYTF. The DNA of the CDR3 is TGTGCCAGCAGACGAGACAGGGGGAATGGCTACACCTTC.

The chain uses TRBV28 and TRBJ2-7, with D tentatively TRBD1 (6 bases). This CDR3 is built from 13 residues. Looked up from germline, CDR1 is MDHEN and CDR2 is SYDVKM. V dropped 2 bases and J dropped 1 base, with 6 bases sitting between them. The CDR3 protein is CASSLGTSYEQYF. In DNA form, the CDR3 reads TGTGCCAGCAGTTTAGGGACATCCTACGAGCAGTACTTC.

V and J are TRBV9 and TRBJ1-5; D might be TRBD1 (6 bases). The CDR3 spans 15 residues. Germline V gene data show CDR1 as SGDLS and CDR2 as YYNGEE. V lost 3 bases to trimming and J lost 6 bases, with 16 bases between them. The CDR3 nucleotides are TGTGCCAGCAGCGCGGCAGGGGTCTCAGGTCAGCCCCAGCATTTT. This encodes CASSAAGVSGQPQHF.

The chain combines TRBV2 with TRBJ1-2, with D maybe TRBD1 (6 bases). CDR3 length: 14 residues. The V and J ends lost 5 bases and 4 bases respectively, with 14 bases between them. Looked up from germline, CDR1 is SNHLY and CDR2 is FYNNEI. Here the CDR3 reads CASSRDMMVYGYTF. CDR3 sequence (DNA): TGTGCCAGCAGTCGGGACATGATGGTCTATGGCTACACCTTC.

This chain connects TRBV4-2 to TRBJ2-3, with 10 bases identical to TRBD2. The V and J ends lost 0 bases and 6 bases, in that order; junction bases with no gene match: 6. The CDR3 sequence is 16 residues long. Germline V gives CDR1 LGHNA, CDR2 YNFKEQ. The CDR3 here is CASSQDGAGGQDTQYF. The CDR3 DNA is TGTGCCAGCAGCCAAGATGGAGCGGGAGGGCAGGATACGCAGTATTTT.

This chain joins TRBV14 and TRBJ1-5, with D possibly TRBD1 on 5 matching bases. Trimming pared 3 bases from V and 11 bases from J, leaving 14 bases between. The CDR3 is made up of 13 amino acids. Germline V CDR1 and CDR2: SGHDN, FVKESK. The CDR3 loop reads CASSQGPLMAQHF. As DNA, the CDR3 is TGTGCCAGCAGCCAGGGGCCCCTAATGGCCCAGCATTTT. Complete variable domain (other parts from reference TRBV14 and TRBJ1-5): EAGVTQFPSHSVIEKGQTVTLRCDPISGHDNLYWYRRVMGKEIKFLLHFVKESKQDESGMPNNRFLAERTGGTYSTLKVQPAELEDSGVYFCASSQGPLMAQHFGDGTRLSIL.

The count of this clone is one. This chain uses TRBV5-1 with TRBJ2-5; 13 nucleotides agree with TRBD2. Per the germline V gene, CDR1 is SGHRS and CDR2 is YFSETQ. The CDR3 has 16 residues. V shed 4 bases, J shed 7 bases, and the junction held 10 bases outside the gene matches. CDR3 DNA: TGCGCCAGCAGCCTCGCGGGGACTAGCGGGGCGGGGACCCAGTACTTC. Protein product: CASSLAGTSGAGTQYF.

The chain combines TRBV24-1 with TRBJ1-2; the D gene is possibly TRBD1 (5 bases). V lost 1 base to trimming and J lost 7 bases, with 15 bases between them. Germline V gene data show CDR1 as KGHDR and CDR2 as SFDVKD. The CDR3 spans 15 residues. In DNA form, the CDR3 reads TGTGCCACCAGTGATTTCCGGGGGGACTTTTCTGGCTACACCTTC. Its protein is CATSDFRGDFSGYTF.

This chain's CDR3 is CASSQEQGMNTEAFF. For the CDR3, the DNA is TGTGCCAGCAGCCAAGAGCAGGGGATGAACACTGAAGCTTTCTTT. The rearrangement joins TRBV4-2 to TRBJ1-1; tentative D call: TRBD1 (6 bases). The CDR3 runs to 15 residues. The germline V and J ends were trimmed by 0 bases and 0 bases, with 8 bases remaining between them. Germline CDR1 and CDR2: LGHNA and YNFKEQ.

The genes are TRBV4-1 and TRBJ2-3, with no clear D. CDR3 size: 16 residues. Germline CDR1 and CDR2: MGHRA and YSYEKL. V was trimmed by 1 base and J by 0 bases, leaving 11 bases between them. The CDR3 here is CASSQGPITSTDTQYF. The CDR3 nucleotides read TGCGCCAGCAGCCAAGGTCCGATTACTAGCACAGATACGCAGTATTTT.